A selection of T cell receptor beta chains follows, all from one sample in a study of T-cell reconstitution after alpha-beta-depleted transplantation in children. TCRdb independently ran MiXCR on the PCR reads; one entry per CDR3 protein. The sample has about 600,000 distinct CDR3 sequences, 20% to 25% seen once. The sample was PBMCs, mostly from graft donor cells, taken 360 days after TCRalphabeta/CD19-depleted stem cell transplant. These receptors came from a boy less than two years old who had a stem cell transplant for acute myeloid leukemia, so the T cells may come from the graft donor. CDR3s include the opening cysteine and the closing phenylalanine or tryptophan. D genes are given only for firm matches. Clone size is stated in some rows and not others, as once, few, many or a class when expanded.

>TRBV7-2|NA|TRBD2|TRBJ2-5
TGTGCCAGCAGCCACCGCCTATTACTAGCGTTCCAAGAGACCCAGTACTTC
CASSHRLLLAFQETQYF
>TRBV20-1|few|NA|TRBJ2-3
TGCAGTGCCTGGTGGAGCACAGATACGCAGTATTTT
CSAWWSTDTQYF
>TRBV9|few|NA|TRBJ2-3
TGTGCCAGCAGCGTACAGCCCTACACAGATACGCAGTATTTT
CASSVQPYTDTQYF
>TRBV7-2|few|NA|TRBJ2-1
TGTGCCAGCAGCTTAGTGGCTAGCGAGCGGGTCAATGAGCAGTTCTTC
CASSLVASERVNEQFF
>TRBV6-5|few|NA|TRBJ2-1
TGTGCCAGCAGTTACTTCCAGAGGGATCGGGATGAGCAGTTCTTC
CASSYFQRDRDEQFF
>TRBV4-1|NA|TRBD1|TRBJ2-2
TGCGCCAGCAGCCAAGATCGTTTCTCCGGGACAGGGGGCGATGGAACAGGGGAGCTGTTTTTT
CASSQDRFSGTGGDGTGELFF
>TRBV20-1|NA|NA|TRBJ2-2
TGCAGTGCTGGGTCGACTAGGAGGACCGGGGAGCTGTTTTTT
CSAGSTRRTGELFF
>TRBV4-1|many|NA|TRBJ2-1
TGCGCCAGCAGTCCCAATGTAGCTTACAATGAGCAGTTCTTC
CASSPNVAYNEQFF
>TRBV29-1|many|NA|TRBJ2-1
TGCAGCGCCGACTTCATCGGCAGGGCGGAGCAGTTCTTC
CSADFIGRAEQFF
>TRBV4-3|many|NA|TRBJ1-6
TGCGCCAGCAGCCAAGACGTATACGAAAGTTATTCACCCCTCCACTTT
CASSQDVYESYSPLHF
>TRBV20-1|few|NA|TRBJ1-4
TGCAGTGCTAGGCGATGGGTGAAGGGTAGCGAAAAACTGTTTTTT
CSARRWVKGSEKLFF
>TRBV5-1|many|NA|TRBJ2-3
TGCGCCAGCAGCACGTTTACCGGAGCCCTTACAGATACGCAGTATTTT
CASSTFTGALTDTQYF
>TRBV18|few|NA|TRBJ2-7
TGTGCCAGCTCACCATTCGGCGAGCGGGTATCCTACGAGCAGTACTTC
CASSPFGERVSYEQYF
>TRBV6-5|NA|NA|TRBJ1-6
TGTGCCAGCAGTTACTCGCCTACAGGGATCTATAATTCACCCCTCCACTTT
CASSYSPTGIYNSPLHF
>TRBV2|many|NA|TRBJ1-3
TGTGCCAGCGCGAGCTCTGGAAACACCATATATTTT
CASASSGNTIYF
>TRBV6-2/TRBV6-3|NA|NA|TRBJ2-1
TGTGCCAGCAGTTACTCTAGTTACAACAATGAGCAGTTCTTC
CASSYSSYNNEQFF
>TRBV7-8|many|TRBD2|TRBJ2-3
TGTGCCAGCAGCTTAGCGGGGACTAGTTTGACAGATACGCAGTATTTT
CASSLAGTSLTDTQYF
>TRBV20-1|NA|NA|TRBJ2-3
TGCAGTGTTAGGGGCGACAAGGCAAGGAGCACAGATACGCAGTATTTT
CSVRGDKARSTDTQYF
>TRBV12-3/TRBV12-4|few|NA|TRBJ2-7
TGTGCCAGCAGTTTTTCTTCTACATCAAGCTCCTACGAGCAGTACTTC
CASSFSSTSSSYEQYF
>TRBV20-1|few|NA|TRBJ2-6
TGCAGTGCTAGTAACCGCCCTGGGGCCAACGTCCTGACTTTC
CSASNRPGANVLTF
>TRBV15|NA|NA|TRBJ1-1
TGTGCCACCAGCGGCGAGACAGTGAGCACTGAAGCTTTCTTT
CATSGETVSTEAFF
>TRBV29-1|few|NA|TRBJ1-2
TGCAGCGTTGACAGGGAGGATTCCTATGGCTACACCTTC
CSVDREDSYGYTF
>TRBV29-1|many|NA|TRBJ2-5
TGCAGCGCCGAGGGTGGGTGGGGGGAGACCCAGTACTTC
CSAEGGWGETQYF
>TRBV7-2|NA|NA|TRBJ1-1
TGTGCCAGCAGCTTAGTCGGGGGGCGTATCACTGAAGCTTTCTTT
CASSLVGGRITEAFF
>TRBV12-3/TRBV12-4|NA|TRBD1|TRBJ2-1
TGTGCCAGCAGTTTAGGCAGGACAGGGATAAGACATGAGCAGTTCTTC
CASSLGRTGIRHEQFF
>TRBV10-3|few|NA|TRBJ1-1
TGTGCCATCAGTGATCTCCTGACTGAAGCTTTCTTT
CAISDLLTEAFF
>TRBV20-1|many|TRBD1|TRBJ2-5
TGCAGTGCTAGGATCCCCGGGACAGGAGAGACCCAGTACTTC
CSARIPGTGETQYF
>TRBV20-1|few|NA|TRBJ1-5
TGCAGTGCTAGAGTAACAGGGACAAATCAGCCCCAGCATTTT
CSARVTGTNQPQHF
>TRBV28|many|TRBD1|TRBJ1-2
TGTGCCAGCAGGGAGACAGGGGGCGCGCATGGCTACACCTTC
CASRETGGAHGYTF